This T cell receptor beta chain is from a study of cytomegalovirus exposure and HLA in healthy donors. Study-wide context: Unique TCRs from HLA-typed donors, 70 million to 85 million of them, were held in an early data release. Study-wide results and limits: In a later analysis, CMV-associated beta chains were mostly HLA-associated, it appeared. Some public TCRs appeared in many individuals, while most sequences were rare.

The CDR3 runs to 12 residues. V lost 3 bases and J lost 5, with 5 bases in between. Germline values: CDR1 SEHNR, CDR2 FQNEAQ (reference sequence). 60 Vbeta and 13 Jbeta primers were used in PCR. Clones were read by immunoSEQ multiplex PCR, and TCRdb kept only the in-frame ones, dropping some. The data hold 65,000 to 75,000 clones, with about 65% observed a single time. For this clone: What it recognizes is unknown.

Sequenced: PBMCs. The receptor was isolated from a woman between 25 and 40 years old in good health and CMV-seronegative. The J gene is TRBJ1-5, the V gene TRBV7-9; D unclear. As DNA, the CDR3 is TGTGCCAGCAGCTTCCCGGATCAGCCCCAGCATTTT. It yields the protein CASSFPDQPQHF.